The 25 T cell receptor beta chains listed next were all sequenced from one sample in a study of PD-L1 blockade in urothelial cancer. Documented time point: peripheral blood 6 weeks after treatment start. The data were produced by immunoSEQ multiplex PCR, yet TCRdb's version contains in-frame clones alone and is incomplete. The profile shows around 100,000 clones, approximately 89% of them singletons. Material: PBMCs, obtained around atezolizumab (anti-PD-L1) treatment. The receptor set was obtained from a man aged 55 to 70 with urothelial cancer.

This chain connects TRBV7-2 to TRBJ2-1, with D possibly matching TRBD1 (5 bases). Trimming took off 0 bases at V and 2 bases at J, with 11 bases between the two ends. Germline V gene data show CDR1 as SGHTA and CDR2 as FQGNSA. The CDR3 length is 16 residues. The CDR3 sequence is CASSLAGQGTYNEQFF. For the CDR3, the DNA is TGTGCCAGCAGCTTAGCTGGTCAGGGCACCTACAATGAGCAGTTCTTC.

This chain joins TRBV19 and TRBJ1-1, with TRBD1 matching 8 bases. V was clipped by 6 bases and J by 1 base; unmatched bases: 7. The CDR3 is 15 residues long. Germline V gene lookup returns CDR1 LNHDA and CDR2 SQIVND (reference sequence). CDR3 loop: CASRSTGQENTEAFF. The DNA for the CDR3 is TGTGCCAGTAGATCCACGGGACAGGAGAACACTGAAGCTTTCTTT. The variable domain in full, completed from reference TRBV19 and TRBJ1-1, reads DGGITQSPKYLFRKEGQNVTLSCEQNLNHDAMYWYRQDPGQGLRLIYYSQIVNDFQKGDIAEGYSVSREKKESFPLTVTSAQKNPTAFYLCASRSTGQENTEAFFGQGTRLTVV.

This sequence joins TRBV5-6 and TRBJ1-2, with 9 bases aligning to TRBD1. This CDR3 is 14 amino acids long. Unmatched junction bases numbered 5, after V lost 4 bases and J lost 4 bases. Germline V gives CDR1 SGHDT, CDR2 YYEEEE. CDR3 in amino acids: CASSPDRGGYGYTF. The CDR3 nucleotides are TGTGCCAGCAGCCCGGACAGGGGAGGCTATGGCTACACCTTC. Full variable domain (missing parts from reference TRBV5-6 and TRBJ1-2): DAGVTQSPTHLIKTRGQQVTLRCSPKSGHDTVSWYQQALGQGPQFIFQYYEEEERQRGNFPDRFSGHQFPNYSSELNVNALLLGDSALYLCASSPDRGGYGYTFGSGTRLTVV.

The chain carries TRBV2 and TRBJ2-7, with a tentative D call TRBD2 (7 bases). The V gene lost 7 bases and the J gene lost 12 bases, with 28 bases spanning the gap. Germline values: CDR1 SNHLY, CDR2 FYNNEI. The CDR3 length is 15 residues. The CDR3 DNA reads TGTGCCAGCACAGCGGGACTGGACCGAGGGGGGGGAACGTACTTC. Translated, it gives CASTAGLDRGGGTYF. The variable domain in full, with the rest retrieved from reference TRBV2 and TRBJ2-7, is EPEVTQTPSHQVTQMGQEVILRCVPISNHLYFYWYRQILGQKVEFLVSFYNNEISEKSEIFDDQFSVERPDGSNFTLKIRSTKLEDSAMYFCASTAGLDRGGGTYFGPGTRLTVT.

This chain uses TRBV19 with TRBJ2-7, with 11 bases that match TRBD2. This CDR3 has 18 residues. J lost 3 bases, V lost 5 bases, and 15 bases had no gene match. Germline V gene lookup returns CDR1 LNHDA and CDR2 SQIVND (reference sequence). For the CDR3, the DNA is TGTGCCAGTAGTGGGGGACTAGCGGTTACGGAGAACCTCTACGAGCAGTACTTC. Its translation is CASSGGLAVTENLYEQYF. Drawing the rest from reference TRBV19 and TRBJ2-7, the complete variable domain is DGGITQSPKYLFRKEGQNVTLSCEQNLNHDAMYWYRQDPGQGLRLIYYSQIVNDFQKGDIAEGYSVSREKKESFPLTVTSAQKNPTAFYLCASSGGLAVTENLYEQYFGPGTRLTVT.

V is TRBV18 and J is TRBJ2-5, with 9 bases matching TRBD2. The CDR3 covers 14 residues. Germline trimming cut 3 bases from V and 5 bases from J; bases unmatched to any gene: 4. Germline assignment: CDR1 KGHSH and CDR2 LQKENI. The CDR3 loop is CASSPSGSGETQYF. CDR3 sequence (DNA): TGTGCCAGCTCACCTAGCGGGAGTGGGGAGACCCAGTACTTC.

The V and J genes are TRBV4-1 and TRBJ2-3; maybe TRBD1 (5 bases). CDR1 and CDR2 from the germline V gene are MGHRA and YSYEKL. V lost 2 bases and J lost 6, with 18 bases in between. This CDR3 region has 16 residues. As DNA, the CDR3 is TGCGCCAGCAGCCAATCCATGCAGGGAAGGATGGATACGCAGTATTTT. It is translated as CASSQSMQGRMDTQYF.

DNA of the CDR3: TGCGCCAGCAGCGGACTGGCGGGAGCGAACACCGGGGAGCTGTTTTTT. Its protein product is CASSGLAGANTGELFF. The V and J genes are TRBV5-1 and TRBJ2-2; 7 bases agree with TRBD2. This CDR3 comprises 16 residues. Germline values: CDR1 SGHRS, CDR2 YFSETQ. The ends lost 4 bases at V and 0 bases at J; junction bases unmatched: 6.

As concerns this clone: Other DNA sequences in this specimen translate into the identical CDR3. The chain recombines TRBV5-6 with TRBJ1-5; D may be TRBD1 (6 bases). Trimming cost V 0 bases and J 0 bases, with 10 bases left between them. Per the germline V gene, CDR1 is SGHDT and CDR2 is YYEEEE. The CDR3 extends over 16 amino acids. The CDR3 DNA sequence: TGTGCCAGCAGCTTGGGGGGGGGCCTTAGCAATCAGCCCCAGCATTTT. This sequence encodes CASSLGGGLSNQPQHF.

The chain recombines TRBV19 with TRBJ1-5, with D hard to call. With 0 bases removed from V and 4 bases from J, the gap between germline ends came to 10 bases. The CDR3 extends over 15 amino acids. The germline CDR1 and CDR2 sequences are LNHDA and SQIVND (reference sequence). The CDR3: CASSIESTGNQPQHF. CDR3 DNA sequence: TGTGCCAGTAGTATAGAGTCTACGGGGAATCAGCCCCAGCATTTT.

CDR3 residues: CAWGALSYEQYF. CDR3 DNA sequence: TGTGCCTGGGGTGCCCTGTCCTACGAGCAGTACTTC. V and J are TRBV30 and TRBJ2-7; no clear D gene. Trimming shortened V by 5 bases and J by 1 base, and 9 bases separated the two germline ends. The germline V gene encodes CDR1 GTSNPN and CDR2 SVGIG (reference sequence). The CDR3 contains 12 residues.

This rearrangement joins TRBV10-3 to TRBJ1-2; D is perhaps TRBD1 (6 bases). The CDR3 is 13 amino acids. CDR1 ENHRY and CDR2 SYGVKD come from the germline V gene. V lost 6 bases to trimming and J lost 8 bases, with 16 bases between them. The CDR3 DNA reads TGTGCCATCAGGGGGGCCGTTGAGATGGGCTACACCTTC. It translates to CAIRGAVEMGYTF.

The rearrangement joins TRBV7-3 to TRBJ2-2, with 7 bases identical to TRBD1. Germline CDR1 and CDR2: SGHTA and FQGTGA. The CDR3 totals 16 residues. J was trimmed by 6 bases and V by 4 bases; bases with no gene match: 11. CDR3 sequence: CASSYSGDRGSGELFF. As DNA, the CDR3 is TGTGCCAGCAGCTACAGTGGGGACAGAGGGTCCGGGGAGCTGTTTTTT.

The chain carries TRBV5-8 and TRBJ2-7; TRBD2 agrees at 11 bases. The CDR3 is 18 amino acids. The V gene's germline CDR1 is SGHTS and CDR2 YDEGEE. V shed 4 bases and J 0 bases; nucleotides not matched to a gene: 12. The CDR3 is CASSQNSGRARDSYEQYF. The DNA of the CDR3 is TGTGCCAGCAGCCAAAATAGCGGGAGGGCAAGGGACTCCTACGAGCAGTACTTC.

The rearrangement uses TRBV25-1 and TRBJ2-7, with no clear D. This CDR3 is built from 12 residues. The germline V gene encodes CDR1 MGHDK and CDR2 SYGVNS. Trimming pared 3 bases from V and 3 bases from J, leaving 6 bases between. The CDR3 loop reads CASSEGHYEQYF. Written as DNA, the CDR3 is TGTGCCAGCAGTGAGGGCCACTACGAGCAGTACTTC.

V is TRBV9 and J is TRBJ1-2; D unclear. The germline V gene has CDR1 SGDLS and CDR2 YYNGEE. The V gene lost 0 bases and the J gene lost 5 bases, with 11 bases spanning the gap. The CDR3 loop spans 14 amino acids. CDR3 residues: CASSVDSGRYGYTF. The CDR3 bases are TGTGCCAGCAGCGTAGATTCGGGAAGGTATGGCTACACCTTC.

V is TRBV5-1 and J is TRBJ2-1, with TRBD2 matching 10 bases. V shed 4 bases and J 3 bases; nucleotides not matched to a gene: 7. Germline values: CDR1 SGHRS, CDR2 YFSETQ. The CDR3 is 16 amino acids. CDR3 in DNA: TGCGCCAGCAGCCGGGGCACTAGCGGGGACTACAATGAGCAGTTCTTC. This translates into CASSRGTSGDYNEQFF.

The chain links TRBV14 to TRBJ1-1; the D gene is possibly TRBD1 (5 bases). There are 12 residues in the CDR3. Trimming cost V 3 bases and J 7 bases, with 9 bases left between them. Germline CDR1 SGHDN, CDR2 FVKESK. The CDR3 sequence: CASSHRGGEAFF. CDR3 nucleotides: TGTGCCAGCAGCCACCGGGGGGGTGAAGCTTTCTTT.

The rearrangement joins TRBV29-1 to TRBJ1-3; D not certain. CDR3 length equals 15 residues. V was cut by 6 bases and J by 9 bases, with 24 bases left in between. Germline V CDR1 and CDR2: SQVTM, ANQGSEA. CDR3 nucleotides: TGCAGCGTAAGCCTGTCGGAGGGCTCCGAGAGCACCATATATTTT. Its protein product is CSVSLSEGSESTIYF.

This clone was seen once. The rearrangement links TRBV4-2 to TRBJ2-3; 11 bases fit TRBD2. The germline gives CDR1 LGHNA, CDR2 YNFKEQ. This CDR3 contains 18 residues. Trimming took 1 base from V and 5 from J; bases not matched to a gene: 11. CDR3 nucleotide sequence: TGTGCCAGCAGCCAAGCGCTAGCGGGGGGCCTAGTAAGAGATACGCAGTATTTT. Protein sequence: CASSQALAGGLVRDTQYF.

The rearrangement joins TRBV29-1 to TRBJ2-3; possibly TRBD1 for D (6 bases). Deletions cut 6 bases from V and 5 bases from J, with 21 bases between. The germline V gene encodes CDR1 SQVTM and CDR2 ANQGSEA. CDR3 length equals 15 residues. The CDR3 sequence: CSVLIGTLQRDTQYF. In DNA form, the CDR3 reads TGCAGCGTGCTGATTGGGACACTCCAAAGAGATACGCAGTATTTT.

Turning to this clone: One end of the junction fails to match germline, which may point to a read error. The chain combines TRBV25-1 with TRBJ2-1; 7 nucleotides align to TRBD2. CDR3 size: 11 residues. From germline, CDR1 is MGHDK and CDR2 SYGVNS. In DNA form, the CDR3 reads TGTGCCAGCACCTTCTTGCGGGAGCTGTTCTTC. Protein product: CASTFLRELFF.

This chain joins TRBV5-6 and TRBJ2-3, with 9 bases lining up with TRBD2. The ends lost 4 bases at V and 4 bases at J; junction bases unmatched: 7. The CDR3 is 15 residues long. Germline lookup yields CDR1 SGHDT and CDR2 YYEEEE. The CDR3 sequence is CASSKAGGRADTQYF. DNA for the CDR3: TGTGCCAGCAGCAAAGCGGGGGGCCGGGCAGATACGCAGTATTTT.

This chain uses TRBV7-6 with TRBJ2-5; TRBD1 is a possible D gene (5 bases). The CDR3 extends over 13 amino acids. Trimming took off 1 base at V and 4 bases at J, with 7 bases between the two ends. Germline assignment: CDR1 SGHVS and CDR2 FNYEAQ. CDR3 residues: CASSLGGGETQYF. CDR3 DNA sequence: TGTGCCAGCAGCTTAGGGGGCGGAGAGACCCAGTACTTC.

The chain uses TRBV28 and TRBJ2-7, with 8 bases identical to TRBD1. Germline V lookup: CDR1 MDHEN, CDR2 SYDVKM. After removal of 5 bases from V and 4 bases from J, the junction contained 4 bases not matched to a gene. The CDR3 has 13 residues. CDR3 residues: CASSEGTGYEQYF. The CDR3 coding sequence is TGTGCCAGCAGTGAGGGGACAGGATACGAGCAGTACTTC.